These 15 T cell receptor beta chains were all obtained from the same sample, sequenced in a study of siplizumab effects on memory and regulatory T cells. Using immunoSEQ multiplex PCR, the repertoire was profiled, and TCRdb retains in-frame clones only, with some absent. The data hold around 100,000 clones, with 80% to 95% observed a single time. The sample taken for sequencing was CD4+ T cells sorted from blood. These receptors all stem from a human donor in good health.

The V call is TRBV29-1, the J call TRBJ2-7; D unresolved. Deletions cut 7 bases from V and 0 bases from J, with 13 bases between. There are 13 residues in the CDR3. Germline V gene data show CDR1 as SQVTM and CDR2 as ANQGSEA. The CDR3 is CSAYRASSYEQYF. In DNA form, the CDR3 reads TGCAGCGCCTATCGGGCCAGCTCCTACGAGCAGTACTTC.

The DNA for the CDR3 is TGCGCCAGCAGTGAGTCTCCCGGACAGGGCAATCAGCCCCAGCATTTT. Translating gives CASSESPGQGNQPQHF. The chain uses TRBV10-1 and TRBJ1-5; 7 bases align to TRBD1. In germline, CDR1 is WNHNN, CDR2 SYGVQD (reference sequence). CDR3 length: 16 amino acids. Trimming took 0 bases from V and 2 from J; bases not matched to a gene: 4.

V and J are TRBV9 and TRBJ2-1; TRBD2 matches at 12 bases. The CDR3 contains 16 residues. From germline, CDR1 is SGDLS and CDR2 YYNGEE. The V segment lost 3 bases and the J segment 4 bases; nucleotides outside the gene matches: 5. In DNA, the CDR3 is TGTGCCAGCAGCGCGAGAGGACTAGCGGGATACAATGAGCAGTTCTTC. Residues: CASSARGLAGYNEQFF.

J is TRBJ1-4 and V is TRBV5-1, with D unresolved. The CDR3 runs 15 residues. Trimming removed 0 bases at V and 8 bases at J, with 14 bases between. Germline CDR1 reads SGHRS; CDR2 reads YFSETQ. The chain's CDR3 is CASSLARMETEKLFF. DNA for the CDR3: TGCGCCAGCAGCTTGGCCAGGATGGAGACCGAAAAACTGTTTTTT.

The chain has TRBV6-5 and TRBJ2-5, with 10 bases matching TRBD2. The V gene's germline CDR1 is MNHEY and CDR2 SVGAGI. The CDR3 has 14 amino acids. J lost 0 bases, V lost 9 bases, and 4 bases had no gene match. Written as DNA, the CDR3 is TGTGCCAGTATGACTAGCGGGTACCAAGAGACCCAGTACTTC. Translation gives CASMTSGYQETQYF.

The sample holds one count of this clone. CDR3 residues: CASSYSGLAGDEQFF. DNA for the CDR3: TGTGCCAGCAGTTACTCGGGACTAGCGGGAGATGAGCAGTTCTTC. J is TRBJ2-1 and V is TRBV6-6; 14 nucleotides match TRBD2. From germline, CDR1 is MNHNY and CDR2 SVGAGI (reference sequence). The ends lost 0 bases at V and 8 bases at J; junction bases unmatched: 0. The CDR3 totals 15 residues.

This clone was counted a single time. The chain links TRBV6-1 to TRBJ1-2; D ambiguous. The CDR3 runs 13 residues. Trimming took 5 bases from V and 3 from J, leaving 10 bases between them. Germline V gene sequence: CDR1 MNHNS, CDR2 SASEGT. CDR3 amino acids: CASSWNRDYGYTF. CDR3 sequence (DNA): TGTGCCAGCAGTTGGAACAGAGACTATGGCTACACCTTC.

The rearrangement links TRBV10-2 to TRBJ2-2, with D unclear. The CDR3 covers 14 residues. The germline CDR1 and CDR2 sequences are WSHSY and SAAADI. V lost 8 bases and J lost 9, with 19 bases in between. The chain's CDR3 is CASQSAVGSWELFF. Here the CDR3 DNA reads TGCGCCAGCCAAAGCGCAGTAGGTTCATGGGAGCTGTTTTTT.

This clone was detected only once. V and J are TRBV7-9 and TRBJ2-3, with D unclear. This CDR3 is built from 15 residues. The germline V gene has CDR1 SEHNR and CDR2 FQNEAQ (reference sequence). V was clipped by 1 base and J by 5 bases, with 13 bases between them. CDR3 nucleotide sequence: TGTGCCAGCAGCTTAGGGGAAATAAGACGAGATACGCAGTATTTT. This translates into CASSLGEIRRDTQYF.

Comment on this clone: The sample carries other DNA sequences with the same CDR3. V is TRBV10-3 and J is TRBJ1-1, with TRBD1 identical over 10 bases. The ends lost 2 bases at V and 0 bases at J; junction bases unmatched: 3. Germline assignment: CDR1 ENHRY and CDR2 SYGVKD. This CDR3 spans 16 amino acids. This chain's CDR3 is CAISEGTGVLNTEAFF. In DNA, the CDR3 is TGTGCCATCAGTGAGGGGACAGGGGTTTTGAACACTGAAGCTTTCTTT.

The V gene is TRBV21-1, the J gene TRBJ1-5. TRBV21-1 is reported as a pseudogene. The CDR3 sequence is 16 residues long. The CDR3 protein is CASSKARGRSNQPQHF. The CDR3 DNA reads as TGTGCCAGCAGCAAAGCCCGGGGAAGGTCCAATCAGCCCCAGCATTTT.

J is TRBJ1-1 and V is TRBV7-2; TRBD1 might be the D (5 bases). The germline CDR1 and CDR2 sequences are SGHTA and FQGNSA. This CDR3 region has 15 residues. The V end lost 1 base, the J end lost 4 bases, and 13 bases lay between the germline ends. CDR3 residues: CASSLGRERGTEAFF. The CDR3 nucleotides read TGTGCCAGCAGCTTAGGCAGAGAAAGGGGCACTGAAGCTTTCTTT. Based on the CDR3 plus reference TRBV7-2 and TRBJ1-1, the full variable domain is GAGVSQSPSNKVTEKGKDVELRCDPISGHTALYWYRQSLGQGLEFLIYFQGNSAPDKSGLPSDRFSAERTGGSVSTLTIQRTQQEDSAVYLCASSLGRERGTEAFFGQGTRLTVV.

This sequence joins TRBV5-6 and TRBJ2-5; 7 bases are a match to TRBD2. Unmatched junction bases numbered 4, after V lost 1 base and J lost 4 bases. The germline CDR1 and CDR2 sequences are SGHDT and YYEEEE. The CDR3 length is 14 residues. CDR3 nucleotides: TGTGCCAGCAGCTTGAGGAGGGAGGGAGAGACCCAGTACTTC. Its translation: CASSLRREGETQYF.

This chain joins TRBV27 and TRBJ2-5, with no clear D. Deletions cut 4 bases from V and 6 bases from J, with 15 bases between. CDR3 length: 14 amino acids. CDR1 is MNHEY, CDR2 SMNVEV, per germline (reference sequence). The CDR3 coding sequence is TGTGCCAGCAGTTGGAGATCAGTTGATCAGACCCAGTACTTC. Translation gives CASSWRSVDQTQYF.

This chain connects TRBV7-8 to TRBJ2-6; no firm D call. V shed 2 bases and J shed 9 bases, with 11 bases lying between them. There are 14 residues in the CDR3. Germline V gene data show CDR1 as SGHVS and CDR2 as FQNEAQ. The CDR3: CASSLPLSRNVLTF. Here the CDR3 DNA reads TGTGCCAGCAGCTTACCACTATCCCGCAACGTCCTGACTTTC.